This TCR beta chain stems from a study of blood T cell repertoires in COVID-19. Study summary: Specimens from acute and convalescent COVID-19 originated in the United States, Italy and Spain.

Per the authors' pipeline: Amplification with reference gene primers provided the estimates of nucleated cell counts. Here immunoSEQ multiplex PCR was the method, and the copy in TCRdb shows in-frame clones only, minus some. V and J calls and clone size are copied from that table; D and trimming were computed from the DNA. The sample shows 110,000 to 150,000 clones, roughly four fifths of them seen only once. CDR1 is SGHVS, CDR2 FNYEAQ, per germline. The CDR3 covers 15 residues. V lost 4 bases to trimming and J lost 2 bases; unmatched junction nucleotides: 6. V and J are TRBV7-6 and TRBJ2-7; 9 positions agree with TRBD2. Specimen: peripheral blood. The TCR comes from a woman at least 80 years old with acute or convalescent COVID-19. In DNA, the CDR3 is TGTGCCAGCAGCTCACTAGCGGGTGCGACCTACGAGCAGTACTTC. Translated, it gives CASSSLAGATYEQYF.